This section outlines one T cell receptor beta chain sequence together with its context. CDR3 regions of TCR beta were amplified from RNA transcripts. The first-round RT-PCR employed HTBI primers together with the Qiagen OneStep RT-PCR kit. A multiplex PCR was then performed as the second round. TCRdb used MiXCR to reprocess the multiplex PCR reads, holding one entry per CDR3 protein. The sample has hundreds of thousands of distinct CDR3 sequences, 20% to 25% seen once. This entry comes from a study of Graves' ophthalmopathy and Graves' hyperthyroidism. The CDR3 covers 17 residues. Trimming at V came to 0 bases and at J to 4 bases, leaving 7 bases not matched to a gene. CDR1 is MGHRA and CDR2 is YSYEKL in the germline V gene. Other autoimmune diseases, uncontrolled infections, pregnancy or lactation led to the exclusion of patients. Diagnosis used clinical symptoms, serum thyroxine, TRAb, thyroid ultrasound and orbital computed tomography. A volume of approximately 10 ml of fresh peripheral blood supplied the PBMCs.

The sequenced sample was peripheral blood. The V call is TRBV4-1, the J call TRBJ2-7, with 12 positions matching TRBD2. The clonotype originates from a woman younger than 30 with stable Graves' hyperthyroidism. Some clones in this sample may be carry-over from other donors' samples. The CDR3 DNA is TGCGCCAGCAGCCAAGACGCACTAGCGGGAGGAGGGTACGAGCAGTACTTC. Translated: CASSQDALAGGGYEQYF.